This paragraph covers one T cell receptor beta chain sequence. Authors' analysis steps: The authors estimated nucleated cell counts from reference gene primer amplification. This table comes from immunoSEQ multiplex PCR, and its TCRdb copy is limited to in-frame clones, with some not included. From that table come the V and J calls and clone size; the DNA was used to work out D and trimming. The sample consists of 60,000 or so clones, 65% to 90% of them appearing once. The sample is drawn from a study of blood T cell repertoires in COVID-19. In the study overall: There were acute and convalescent COVID-19 samples, and they came from the United States, Italy and Spain.

CDR1 and CDR2 (germline): ENHRY, SYGVKD. The J segment lost 0 bases and the V segment lost 5 bases, leaving 5 bases of the junction unmatched. The CDR3 is 16 residues long. Sequencing was done on a sample of peripheral blood. V is TRBV10-3 and J is TRBJ1-5, with 9 bases identical to TRBD1. The sequence came from a human donor in a cohort sampled during active COVID-19. CDR3 bases: TGTGCCATCAGTCCGGGACAGGGTAATAGCAATCAGCCCCAGCATTTT. It is translated as CAISPGQGNSNQPQHF.